The 23 T cell receptor beta chains in this list originate from one sample, sequenced in a study of T-cell memory formation after mild COVID-19. Using its own MiXCR run on the 5' RACE reads, TCRdb lists one record per CDR3 protein. The data show approximately 340,000 distinct CDR3 sequences, approximately 12% seen once. Material for sequencing was PBMCs or a T cell subset sorted from them (not recorded which). The receptor source for this set is a young man who had mild COVID-19 (a few samples of this study predate the infection). Cell type and time point are not known.

This clonotype was seen more than once but under ten times. This sequence joins TRBV4-1 and TRBJ1-5, with a possible D match to TRBD1 (6 bases). The germline gives CDR1 MGHRA, CDR2 YSYEKL. V was trimmed by 0 bases and J by 6 bases, leaving 12 bases between them. This CDR3 region has 15 residues. The CDR3 DNA reads as TGCGCCAGCAGCCAAGAGCAGGGGACATCTCAGCCCCAGCATTTT. The encoded protein is CASSQEQGTSQPQHF.

This clonotype was counted a few times. The CDR3 loop reads CASSGRGSYNEQFF. The CDR3 DNA follows: TGTGCCAGCAGCGGCAGGGGCTCCTACAATGAGCAGTTCTTC. The chain is built from TRBV28 and TRBJ2-1; D may be TRBD1 (6 bases). CDR3 size: 14 residues. Germline lookup yields CDR1 MDHEN and CDR2 SYDVKM. Trimming removed 6 bases at V and 0 bases at J, with 9 bases between. The variable domain in full, completed from reference TRBV28 and TRBJ2-1, reads DVKVTQSSRYLVKRTGEKVFLECVQDMDHENMFWYRQDPGLGLRLIYFSYDVKMKEKGDIPEGYSVSREKKERFSLILESASTNQTSMYLCASSGRGSYNEQFFGPGTRLTVL.

This chain uses TRBV12-3 or TRBV12-4 with TRBJ1-5, with TRBD1 as a possible D gene (5 bases). The germline V and J ends were trimmed by 3 bases and 6 bases, with 9 bases remaining between them. This CDR3 has 13 residues. The CDR3 coding sequence is TGTGCCAGCAGTTTGAGGGGAGTTCAGCCCCAGCATTTT. It encodes CASSLRGVQPQHF.

J is TRBJ2-1 and V is TRBV7-9; D is tentatively TRBD1 or TRBD2 (5 bases each). The CDR3 has 16 residues. Trimming cost V 6 bases and J 2 bases, with 17 bases left between them. The germline V gene has CDR1 SEHNR and CDR2 FQNEAQ (reference sequence). CDR3 loop: CASSSTTGPPYNEQFF. The CDR3 coding sequence is TGTGCCAGCAGTTCGACTACGGGGCCCCCCTACAATGAGCAGTTCTTC.

This chain connects TRBV7-4 to TRBJ2-3; unclear D gene. The CDR3 is 9 amino acids. Germline V lookup: CDR1 SGHVT, CDR2 SQSDAQ. For the CDR3, the DNA is TGTGATGGGACAGATACGCAGTATTTT. Translated, it gives CDGTDTQYF.

There are a few counts of this clonotype. The J gene is TRBJ2-2, the V gene TRBV28; D remains unclear. Trimming took 6 bases from V and 4 from J, leaving 6 bases between them. CDR3 length: 12 residues. Germline-derived CDR1 and CDR2 are MDHEN and SYDVKM. The CDR3 nucleotides read TGTGCCAGCAGGATTAGCACCGGGGAGCTGTTTTTT. Protein: CASRISTGELFF.

This clonotype has more than one count but fewer than ten. This chain links TRBV7-3 with TRBJ2-1, with TRBD2 identical over 9 bases. V lost 5 bases to trimming and J lost 7 bases; unmatched junction nucleotides: 18. Germline V CDR1 and CDR2: SGHTA, FQGTGA. The CDR3 totals 18 residues. The CDR3 DNA reads TGTGCCAGCAGCCCTAACCCGCTTGGTAGCGGGGGCTGGAATGAGCAGTTCTTC. This codes for CASSPNPLGSGGWNEQFF.

This clonotype was detected only a few times. J is TRBJ2-3 and V is TRBV6-2 or TRBV6-3; 8 nucleotides align to TRBD2. This CDR3 is built from 17 residues. With V trimmed by 0 bases and J by 3 bases, 8 bases remained unmatched. Germline CDR1 and CDR2: MNHEY and SVGEGT. The CDR3 DNA sequence: TGTGCCAGCAGTTACTCGATGTTTAGCGGGGTTACAGATACGCAGTATTTT. Translation gives CASSYSMFSGVTDTQYF.

This clonotype was recorded many times. The gene calls are TRBV29-1 and TRBJ2-3, with D possibly matching TRBD1 (6 bases). V gave up 1 base and J gave up 0 bases, with 17 bases separating them. The CDR3 sequence is 17 residues long. Germline lookup yields CDR1 SQVTM and CDR2 ANQGSEA. CDR3 nucleotide sequence: TGCAGCGTTGAAGGGACAGCAGAACCCACTAGCACAGATACGCAGTATTTT. This sequence encodes CSVEGTAEPTSTDTQYF.

The rearrangement joins TRBV2 to TRBJ2-7; D remains unclear. The germline V and J ends were trimmed by 4 bases and 8 bases, with 12 bases remaining between them. The CDR3 sequence is 12 residues long. Germline CDR1 reads SNHLY; CDR2 reads FYNNEI. The CDR3 is CASSGQSFKQYF. DNA for the CDR3: TGTGCCAGCAGTGGGCAGTCCTTCAAGCAGTACTTC.

The chain couples TRBV9 to TRBJ1-6; D ambiguous. The V end lost 0 bases, the J end lost 10 bases, and 5 bases lay between the germline ends. Germline CDR1 is SGDLS and CDR2 is YYNGEE. CDR3 length equals 12 residues. CDR3 amino acids: CASSVGESPLHF. In DNA form, the CDR3 reads TGTGCCAGCAGCGTAGGGGAATCACCCCTCCACTTT.

This clonotype was found a few times. The rearrangement joins TRBV20-1 to TRBJ2-6; the match to TRBD2 covers 7 bases. The CDR3 is 17 residues long. The V gene end was trimmed by 0 bases and the J gene end by 0 bases; junction bases not matched to a gene: 5. Germline V gives CDR1 DFQATT, CDR2 SNEGSKA (reference sequence). Written as DNA, the CDR3 is TGCAGTGCTAGAGATCCTCGGGGGGACTCTGGGGCCAACGTCCTGACTTTC. It yields the protein CSARDPRGDSGANVLTF.

The chain recombines TRBV7-9 with TRBJ2-1; a weak D match, TRBD2 (6 bases). This CDR3 spans 14 amino acids. Germline CDR1 and CDR2: SEHNR and FQNEAQ (reference sequence). V was pared by 4 bases and J by 6 bases, with 13 bases between. The CDR3 sequence is CASSSSGGLNEQFF. In DNA, the CDR3 is TGTGCCAGCAGCTCCTCCGGGGGTCTCAATGAGCAGTTCTTC.

The chain is built from TRBV7-8 and TRBJ1-5, with TRBD1 identical over 8 bases. In germline, CDR1 is SGHVS, CDR2 FQNEAQ. The CDR3 consists of 15 residues. The V gene end was trimmed by 5 bases and the J gene end by 2 bases; junction bases not matched to a gene: 5. In DNA form, the CDR3 reads TGTGCCAGCAGCACGGGGGGACAGGGCAATCAGCCCCAGCATTTT. Its protein is CASSTGGQGNQPQHF.

CDR3 nucleotide sequence: TGTGCCAGCAGCTTCGAACAGGTCTTTTTCGAGCAGTTCTTC. Its protein is CASSFEQVFFEQFF. This rearrangement joins TRBV7-9 to TRBJ2-1, with D possibly TRBD1 on 5 matching bases. Germline-derived CDR1 and CDR2 are SEHNR and FQNEAQ (reference sequence). The CDR3 has 14 residues. Trimming removed 3 bases from V and 10 bases from J, with 16 bases in between.

This clonotype was seen more than once but under ten times. This chain joins TRBV7-2 and TRBJ1-2; perhaps TRBD1 as D (6 bases). V was cut by 5 bases and J by 4 bases, with 17 bases left in between. Germline V CDR1 and CDR2: SGHTA, FQGNSA. This CDR3 comprises 15 residues. The CDR3 loop is CASSQGHQVLYGYTF. The CDR3 coding sequence is TGTGCCAGCAGCCAGGGACATCAAGTTCTCTATGGCTACACCTTC.

This rearrangement joins TRBV24-1 to TRBJ1-3; no reliable D call. The germline CDR1 and CDR2 sequences are KGHDR and SFDVKD. V was clipped by 8 bases and J by 2 bases, with 6 bases between them. The CDR3 is made up of 12 amino acids. CDR3 nucleotide sequence: TGTGCCACCACCGGGGCTGGAAACACCATATATTTT. Residues: CATTGAGNTIYF.

A few counts support this clonotype. The chain carries TRBV11-2 and TRBJ2-5, with 7 bases aligning to TRBD2. Germline V gene lookup returns CDR1 SGHAT and CDR2 FQNNGV. This CDR3 spans 13 amino acids. V trimming: 5 bases; J trimming: 7 bases; junction bases outside the gene matches: 7. CDR3 sequence: CASSPPGRGTQYF. DNA for the CDR3: TGTGCCAGCAGCCCCCCGGGGAGGGGGACCCAGTACTTC.

This clonotype has a handful of counts. The chain carries TRBV4-1 and TRBJ2-3; TRBD2 is a possible D gene (6 bases). Looked up from germline, CDR1 is MGHRA and CDR2 is YSYEKL. V lost 1 base to trimming and J lost 6 bases, with 14 bases between them. The CDR3 runs 15 residues. The CDR3 loop reads CASSQVAGYEDTQYF. The CDR3 region has the DNA TGCGCCAGCAGCCAAGTGGCGGGGTACGAGGATACGCAGTATTTT.

Only a few counts were recorded for this clonotype. This chain joins TRBV28 and TRBJ2-2; 9 bases agree with TRBD1. Germline V gene data show CDR1 as MDHEN and CDR2 as SYDVKM. The CDR3 contains 17 residues. V lost 4 bases to trimming and J lost 7 bases; unmatched junction nucleotides: 13. DNA of the CDR3: TGTGCCAGCAGTTATACAGGGGGCGCAGGTCTCTTCGGGGAGCTGTTTTTT. Translated, it gives CASSYTGGAGLFGELFF.

The chain combines TRBV5-1 with TRBJ1-5, with D possibly matching TRBD1 (5 bases). The CDR3 extends over 16 amino acids. Germline CDR1 SGHRS, CDR2 YFSETQ. The V gene lost 0 bases and the J gene lost 2 bases, with 12 bases spanning the gap. Written as DNA, the CDR3 is TGCGCCAGCAGCTTGGGGACAAGTCTCGGCAATCAGCCCCAGCATTTT. It specifies CASSLGTSLGNQPQHF.

The V call is TRBV6-7, the J call TRBJ2-7; 10 bases match TRBD1. TRBV6-7 is known as an ORF, though its function is uncertain. Trimming took 8 bases from V and 6 from J; bases not matched to a gene: 7. The CDR3 loop spans 13 amino acids. The CDR3 spells CASPTGQGSEQYV. The CDR3 DNA reads TGTGCCAGCCCTACGGGACAGGGGAGCGAGCAGTACGTC.

V usage is TRBV29-1 and J usage is TRBJ2-5, with D maybe TRBD1 (5 bases). V was cut by 8 bases and J by 5 bases, with 18 bases left in between. This CDR3 has 13 residues. Looked up from germline, CDR1 is SQVTM and CDR2 is ANQGSEA. CDR3: CSTQAGIGETQYF. The CDR3 nucleotides are TGCAGCACTCAGGCAGGGATAGGGGAGACCCAGTACTTC.